This TCR beta chain is drawn from a study of shared clonotypes between healthy human individuals (dated by TCRdb to 2019 to 2021). About the investigation overall: A few men and a couple of women, aged 18 to 49 years, made up the cohort. For each donor, CD4 naive and CD4 memory were each given three plates, CD8 naive was given two plates, and CD8 memory was given one plate. Blood TCR repertoires of roughly five healthy adults were deeply sequenced to estimate repertoire size and the extent of clonotype sharing between individuals. To increase sequencing depth and limit assay-specific biases, different laboratories used diverse techniques to prepare libraries and sequence TCR repertoires. Between about 0.9 and 8.9 billion PBMCs per donor were obtained by leukapheresis.

A word on this clone: Its antigen is not yet known. No much larger clonotype is one base removed from it; base qualities were not supplied.

On the study overall, not on this receptor specifically: Only blood was sampled, and tissue TCR repertoires likely differ from those in blood. Across a handful of donors, around 5% of naive CD4, roughly 3.5% of naive CD8, approximately 2.5% of memory CD4, and roughly 0.41% of memory CD8 clonotypes were shared. Compared with non-shared clonotypes, the clonotypes found in all four sorted-subset donors had higher generation probabilities. Based on pairwise subsampling, the degree of clonotype sharing among donors was expected to be affected by sequencing depth. Rarefaction of sorted-subset datasets indicated incomplete sequencing despite the large sequencing depth. The genetic and exposure-history diversity represented was limited by the small number of donors. Naive subsets generally had larger estimated clonotype richness than memory subsets did.

CD8 naive samples were obtained by positive selection for CCR7 among CD45RO-negative cells, yielding a CD45RA+CCR7+ population from which TemRA cells were excluded. Healthy HIV-negative adults with no recently reported acute infections or vaccinations were included as donors. Every donor was a Caucasian adult residing in Nashville, Tennessee, USA. Blood was obtained by leukapheresis, after which PBMCs were separated by Ficoll-Histopaque density gradient centrifugation and cryopreserved in liquid nitrogen vapor phase. Purity and quantity of every magnetically sorted T cell population were checked by analytical flow cytometry. Each sorted fraction had its genomic DNA isolated and then quantified by UV absorbance on a Nanodrop 2000c. Taken from cysteine to phenylalanine, the CDR3 has 16 residues. The DNA shown is the 48-base CDR3, in frame from base 1. Looking up the germline V gene yields CDR1 MDHEN and CDR2 SYDVKM. V drops 3 bases and J drops 1 base, leaving 15 bases in between.

TCR CDR3 regions were amplified from genomic DNA by multiplex PCR using the deep immunoSEQ assay. Extracted genomic DNA from each cell subset was spread evenly across all wells of several immunoSEQ 96-well plates, with each plate serving as a replicate. For sorted subsets, 150 to 250 ng genomic DNA, equal to tens of thousands of T cell genomes, was loaded into each replicate PCR. Purified libraries were quantified with a Qubit 3.0 fluorometer, sized on a Bioanalyzer 2100, and re-quantified with the KAPA Library Quantification kit. Each immunoSEQ 96-well plate was sequenced on its own single-read 150-cycle Illumina NextSeq 550 flow cell. The authors' pipeline ran thus. Because the immunoSEQ output included only junctional sequences and no quality scores, the filtering could not be the same as the filtering used for full-length reads. Sequences were annotated with PyIR, a Python wrapper for IgBLAST v1.9, and V/J genes and CDR3 were assigned using IMGT germline references. Reads were removed for weak V/J assignments (E-value above 1e-6), missing CDR3, stop codons, out-of-frame junctions, or ambiguous translated residues. A V3J clonotype was defined by an identical inferred V gene, J gene, and CDR3 amino acid sequence. The percentage overlap between two repertoires was calculated by dividing the number of shared unique clonotypes by the size of the smaller repertoire. Richness of each repertoire was evaluated using RTK rarefaction, the Chao1 estimator, and Recon v2.1 estimates of unobserved clonotypes. For all TCRbeta clonotypes obtained by the gDNA method from a handful of donors, generation probabilities were computed with OLGA. Not all clones reach the TCRdb copy of this immuneACCESS table, which keeps in-frame sequences only. Checked studies attribute under half of the gap to unresolved V genes and leave the rest unexplained. The V and J calls and the clone size are those of that table, but D and trimming were determined from the DNA. The sample data list about 2 million clones, and approximately 95% of these were observed just once. The top ten clones comprise around 1.1% of the sample.

The sequenced material came from naive CD8+ T cells sorted from blood. The meaning of the sample's cell subset or site label: CD45RA+CCR7+. The chain is encoded by TRBV28 joined to TRBJ1-1; possibly the D gene is TRBD1, per 5 matching bases. This TCR came from a man aged 18-30 years in good health. Here the CDR3 is given as CASSFPVEGTNTEAFF. The DNA sequence follows: TGTGCCAGCAGTTTCCCCGTTGAGGGGACGAACACTGAAGCTTTCTTT.